These T cell receptor beta chains were read from a single sample in a study of blood T cell repertoires in COVID-19. Only in-frame clones appear in the TCRdb table, and some are missing; sequencing was by immunoSEQ multiplex PCR. The sample consists of under 300,000 clones, 70% to 90% of them appearing once. Sequenced material: peripheral blood. These receptors were taken from a woman aged 25 to 39 with COVID-19, enrolled during active disease. Both conserved end residues are trimmed from each CDR3.

TRBV6-1,TRBJ2-5,ASSERGETQY
TRBV6-5,TRBJ2-1,ASRNVAGGRNEQF
TRBV6-5,TRBJ2-4,ASSWDRDRSKNIQY
TRBV4-1,TRBJ1-2,ASSQTGGRRSYGYT
TRBV9,TRBJ1-6,ASSALEAHSPLH
TRBV7-9,TRBJ1-2,ASSSTQGGVYGYT
TRBV29-1,TRBJ2-3,SVVPGADTQY
TRBV6-1,TRBJ1-3,ASSEGTAGNTIY
TRBV2,TRBJ2-5,ASSDVGSGGPQETQY
TRBV19,TRBJ1-5,ASSTSRGNQPQH
TRBV3-1/TRBV3-2,TRBJ1-3,ASSHQGLGNTIY
TRBV11-2,TRBJ2-5,ASSLQRGKETQY
TRBV2,TRBJ1-2,ARYTGVEYGYT
TRBV4-1,TRBJ2-3,ASSWGLAGGSSTDTQY
TRBV9,TRBJ2-7,ASSVAGLAGFEQY
TRBV7-4,TRBJ2-7,ASSLYVRGESSYEQY
TRBV3-1/TRBV3-2,TRBJ1-3,ASSQVTRAGNTIY
TRBV5-5,TRBJ2-6,ASSALGWDRDSGANVLT
TRBV5-4,TRBJ2-7,ASSSLPTSYEQY
TRBV4-1,TRBJ2-7,ASSQARLGDPYEQY
TRBV15,TRBJ2-1,ATSSDRRGGSYNEQF
TRBV19,TRBJ1-2,ASSVQGQAWDGYT
TRBV6-6,TRBJ2-5,ASSYSGVPRETQY
TRBV27,TRBJ1-5,ASSLSTDQPQH
TRBV19,TRBJ2-2,ASSIDPSTGELF
TRBV9,TRBJ2-1,ASRDPSGAPEQF
TRBV15,TRBJ1-5,ATSFSGGGNQPQH
TRBV7-2,TRBJ1-5,ASSFGQGWPQH
TRBV2,TRBJ2-5,ASSVVVRETQY
TRBV6-5,TRBJ2-5,ASRPGTSKAGAQY
TRBV19,TRBJ1-5,ASTDQPQH
TRBV7-9,TRBJ2-3,ASSPRTSGGAVADTQY
TRBV7-8,TRBJ2-1,ASSPELTSGGAEQF
TRBV24-1,TRBJ2-1,ATSGWGGGSSYNEQF
TRBV7-9,TRBJ1-2,ASSQTSSYGYT
TRBV27,TRBJ2-1,ASSFRDSRDEQF
TRBV19,TRBJ1-2,ASSMRLRTPGYT
TRBV11-2,TRBJ1-2,ASSSTANYGYT
TRBV6-5,TRBJ1-2,ASIGTGELNYGYT
TRBV10-1,TRBJ2-1,ASSKFRDEQF
TRBV27,TRBJ1-1,ASRQGTEAF
TRBV6-5,TRBJ2-3,ASSYLGRGGTDTQY
TRBV3-1/TRBV3-2,TRBJ2-5,ASSQPIRALPY
TRBV5-1,TRBJ2-7,ASSFEGGYEQY
TRBV9,TRBJ1-2,ASRTQGNYGYT
TRBV6-5,TRBJ2-3,ASSLLGSGGGDTQY
TRBV2,TRBJ2-3,ASSNRAIRDTQY
TRBV19,TRBJ1-2,ASSMGQGIFGYT
TRBV28,TRBJ1-1,ASSSDRWGRDTEAF
TRBV11-3,TRBJ2-3,ASSLRYSTDTQY
TRBV7-8,TRBJ2-3,ASSPWTSGSMAGTDTQY